This TCR beta chain stems from a study of beta chain features in type 1 diabetes. Study outcomes and limitations: Compared with healthy donors, patients appeared to share more similar naive, central memory and regulatory TCRB repertoires.

Isolated RNA was reverse transcribed in full, so expressed TCRB transcripts were sequenced. The assay was immunoSEQ multiplex PCR, and TCRdb's table has in-frame clones only and misses some. This sample has 200,000 to 250,000 clones, with about 63% found just once. Unmatched junction bases numbered 14, after V lost 5 bases and J lost 7 bases. This CDR3 contains 17 residues. Germline CDR1 SGHAT, CDR2 FQNNGV. In regard to this clone: The antigen is not known.

The sequence came from a man aged 25-45 years in good health. The sample was naive CD4+ T cells from blood. This sequence joins TRBV11-2 and TRBJ2-1, with TRBD2 identical over 10 bases. Written as DNA, the CDR3 is TGTGCCAGCAGCAACCCGGGACTAGCGCCACCTTTGAATGAGCAGTTCTTC. Residues: CASSNPGLAPPLNEQFF.